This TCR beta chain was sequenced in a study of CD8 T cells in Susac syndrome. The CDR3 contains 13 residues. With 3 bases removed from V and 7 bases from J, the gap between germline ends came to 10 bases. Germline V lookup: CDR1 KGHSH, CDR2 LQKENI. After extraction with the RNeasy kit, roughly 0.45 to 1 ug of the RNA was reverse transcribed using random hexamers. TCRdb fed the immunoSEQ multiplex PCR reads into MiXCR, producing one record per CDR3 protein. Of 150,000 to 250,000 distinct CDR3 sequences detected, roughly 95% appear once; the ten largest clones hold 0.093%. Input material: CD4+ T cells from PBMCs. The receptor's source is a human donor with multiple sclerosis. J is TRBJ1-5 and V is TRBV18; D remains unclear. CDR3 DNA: TGTGCCAGCTCACCTCCCGGGGTACAGCCCCAGCATTTT. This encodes CASSPPGVQPQHF. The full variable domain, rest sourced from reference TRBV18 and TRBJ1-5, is NAGVMQNPRHLVRRRGQEARLRCSPMKGHSHVYWYRQLPEEGLKFMVYLQKENIIDESGMPKERFSAEFPKEGPSILRIQQVVRGDSAAYFCASSPPGVQPQHFGDGTRLSIL.